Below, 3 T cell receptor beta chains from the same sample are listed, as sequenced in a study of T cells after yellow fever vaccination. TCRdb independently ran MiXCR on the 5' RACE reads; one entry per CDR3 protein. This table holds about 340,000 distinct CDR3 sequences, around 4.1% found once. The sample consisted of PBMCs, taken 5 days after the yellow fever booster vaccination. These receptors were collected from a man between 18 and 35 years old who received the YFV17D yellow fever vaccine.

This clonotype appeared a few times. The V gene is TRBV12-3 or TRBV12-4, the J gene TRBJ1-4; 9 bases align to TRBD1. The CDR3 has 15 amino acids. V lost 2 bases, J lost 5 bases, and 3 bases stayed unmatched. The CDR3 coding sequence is TGTGCCAGCAGTTTAAGGGGGACAGGGAATGAAAAACTGTTTTTT. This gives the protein CASSLRGTGNEKLFF.

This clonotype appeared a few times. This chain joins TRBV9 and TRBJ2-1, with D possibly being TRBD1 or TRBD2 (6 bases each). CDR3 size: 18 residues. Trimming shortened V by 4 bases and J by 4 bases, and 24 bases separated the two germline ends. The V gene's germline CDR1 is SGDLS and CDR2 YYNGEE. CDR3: CASSPAGQGWGVYNEQFF. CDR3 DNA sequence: TGTGCCAGCAGCCCCGCCGGGCAGGGGTGGGGGGTTTACAATGAGCAGTTCTTC. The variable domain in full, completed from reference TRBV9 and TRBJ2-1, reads DSGVTQTPKHLITATGQRVTLRCSPRSGDLSVYWYQQSLDQGLQFLIQYYNGEERAKGNILERFSAQQFPDLHSELNLSSLELGDSALYFCASSPAGQGWGVYNEQFFGPGTRLTVL.

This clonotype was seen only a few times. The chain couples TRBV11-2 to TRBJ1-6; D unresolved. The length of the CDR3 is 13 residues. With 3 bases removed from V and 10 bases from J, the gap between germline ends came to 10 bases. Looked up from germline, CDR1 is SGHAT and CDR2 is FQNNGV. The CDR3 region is CASSLVPESPLHF. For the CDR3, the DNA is TGTGCCAGCAGCTTGGTGCCAGAATCACCCCTCCACTTT.